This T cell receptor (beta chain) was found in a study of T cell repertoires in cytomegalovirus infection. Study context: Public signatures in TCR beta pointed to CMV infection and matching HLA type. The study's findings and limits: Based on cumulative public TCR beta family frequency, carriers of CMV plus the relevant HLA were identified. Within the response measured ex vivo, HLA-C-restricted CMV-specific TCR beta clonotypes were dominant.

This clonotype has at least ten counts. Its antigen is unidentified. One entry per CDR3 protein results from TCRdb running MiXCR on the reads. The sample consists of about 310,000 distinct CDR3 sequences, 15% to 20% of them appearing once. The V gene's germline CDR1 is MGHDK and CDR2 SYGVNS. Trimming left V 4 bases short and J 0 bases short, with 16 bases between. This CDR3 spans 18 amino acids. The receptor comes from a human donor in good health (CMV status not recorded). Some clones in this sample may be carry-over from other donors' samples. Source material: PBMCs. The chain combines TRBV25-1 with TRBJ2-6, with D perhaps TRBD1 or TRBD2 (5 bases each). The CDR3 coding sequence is TGTGCCAGCAGTGGACCCAGGGAGAGGAACTCTGGGGCCAACGTCCTGACTTTC. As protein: CASSGPRERNSGANVLTF.